These 2 T cell receptor beta chains originate from one sample sequenced in a study of patients and donors after allogeneic stem cell transplantation. MiXCR, run by TCRdb on the RT-PCR reads, gives a single entry per CDR3 protein. The table records about a million distinct CDR3 sequences, more than 15% of them present only once. The sequenced material came from blood, either unsorted or a sorted T cell fraction (not recorded which). These receptors were collected from a human donor who was either an allogeneic HSCT recipient or a stem cell or donor lymphocyte infusion donor (not recorded which). It is not recorded whose cells these are; they may come from a transplant donor.

There are a few counts of this clonotype. This chain joins TRBV4-2 and TRBJ2-1; 12 positions match TRBD2. The J segment lost 4 bases and the V segment lost 3 bases, leaving 4 bases of the junction unmatched. The CDR3 has 16 amino acids. The germline CDR1 and CDR2 sequences are LGHNA and YNFKEQ. The CDR3 DNA reads TGTGCCAGCAGCCACTCAACTAGCGGGGGGTACAATGAGCAGTTCTTC. It translates to CASSHSTSGGYNEQFF.

The sample holds a few counts of this clonotype. The V and J genes are TRBV2 and TRBJ1-1; D uncertain. Trimming cost V 6 bases and J 0 bases, with 14 bases left between them. The CDR3 has 15 residues. The germline gives CDR1 SNHLY, CDR2 FYNNEI. In nucleotides, the CDR3 is TGTGCCAGCAGGGAACGTCCCGGGGTGAACACTGAAGCTTTCTTT. Protein product: CASRERPGVNTEAFF.